This TCR beta chain comes out of a study of cytomegalovirus exposure and HLA in healthy donors. 60 Vbeta and 13 Jbeta primers were used in PCR. Generated by immunoSEQ multiplex PCR, the TCRdb table keeps only in-frame clones and is missing some. In the table there are over 150,000 clones, 60% to 85% of which are singletons. This clone came up once. Its antigen is as yet unknown. From germline, CDR1 is LNHNV and CDR2 YYDKDF (reference sequence). The CDR3 loop spans 15 amino acids. Between the trimmed V and J ends, which lost 0 bases and 0 bases, there was a span of 9 bases. General observations from the study: Later analysis suggested most CMV-associated TCR beta chains were HLA-restricted. Confirmation in vitro established that a few CMV-associated chains were specific for CMV antigens. Immune exposure information available was restricted to CMV serostatus. Most TCRs appeared rarely, but some public TCRs recurred in many donors.

The sequence was obtained from a woman aged 50 to 60 in good health and CMV-seropositive. The V call is TRBV15, the J call TRBJ2-7, with unresolved D. The sample comprised PBMCs. The CDR3 DNA sequence: TGTGCCACCAGCAGAGATGGGCAGAGCTCCTACGAGCAGTACTTC. It specifies CATSRDGQSSYEQYF.